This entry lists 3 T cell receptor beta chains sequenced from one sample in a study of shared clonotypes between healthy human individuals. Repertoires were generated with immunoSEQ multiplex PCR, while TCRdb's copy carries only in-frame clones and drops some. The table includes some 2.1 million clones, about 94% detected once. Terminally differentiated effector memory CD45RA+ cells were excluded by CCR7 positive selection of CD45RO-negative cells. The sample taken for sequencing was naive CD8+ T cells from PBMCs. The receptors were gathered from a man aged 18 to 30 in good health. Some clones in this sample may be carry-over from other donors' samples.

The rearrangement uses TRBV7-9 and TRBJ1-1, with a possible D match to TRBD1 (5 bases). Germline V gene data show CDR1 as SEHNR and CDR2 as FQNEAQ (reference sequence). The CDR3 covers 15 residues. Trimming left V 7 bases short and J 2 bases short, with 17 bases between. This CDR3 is CASIGDDELNTEAFF. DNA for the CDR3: TGTGCCAGCATTGGGGACGACGAACTCAACACTGAAGCTTTCTTT. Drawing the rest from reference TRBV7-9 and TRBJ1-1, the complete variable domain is DTGVSQNPRHKITKRGQNVTFRCDPISEHNRLYWYRQTLGQGPEFLTYFQNEAQLEKSRLLSDRFSAERPKGSFSTLEIQRTEQGDSAMYLCASIGDDELNTEAFFGQGTRLTVV.

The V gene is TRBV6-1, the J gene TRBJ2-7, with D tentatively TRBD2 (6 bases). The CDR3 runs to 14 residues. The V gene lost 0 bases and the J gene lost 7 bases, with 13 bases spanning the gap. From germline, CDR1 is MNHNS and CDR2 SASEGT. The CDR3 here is CASSEAEGVREQYF. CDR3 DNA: TGTGCCAGCAGTGAAGCGGAGGGAGTGAGGGAGCAGTACTTC.

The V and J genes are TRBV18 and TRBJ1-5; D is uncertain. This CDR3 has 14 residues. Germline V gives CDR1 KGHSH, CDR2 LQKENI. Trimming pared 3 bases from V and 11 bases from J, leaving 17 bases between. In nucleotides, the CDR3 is TGTGCCAGCTCACCCCCCGACATCCGAGGAGCCCAGCATTTT. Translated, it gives CASSPPDIRGAQHF.